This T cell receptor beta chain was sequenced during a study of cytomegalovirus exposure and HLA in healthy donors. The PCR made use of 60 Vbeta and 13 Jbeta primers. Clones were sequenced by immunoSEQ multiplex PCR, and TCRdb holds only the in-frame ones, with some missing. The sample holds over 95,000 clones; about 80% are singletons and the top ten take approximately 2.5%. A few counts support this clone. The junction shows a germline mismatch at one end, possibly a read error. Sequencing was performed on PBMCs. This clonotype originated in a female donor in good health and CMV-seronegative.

This CDR3 reads CASSGDRVCF. CDR3 nucleotides: TGTGCCAGCAGCGGGGACAGGGTATGTTTT. J is TRBJ1-4 and V is TRBV2, with 9 bases aligning to TRBD1. The CDR3 totals 10 residues. Germline CDR1 SNHLY, CDR2 FYNNEI.